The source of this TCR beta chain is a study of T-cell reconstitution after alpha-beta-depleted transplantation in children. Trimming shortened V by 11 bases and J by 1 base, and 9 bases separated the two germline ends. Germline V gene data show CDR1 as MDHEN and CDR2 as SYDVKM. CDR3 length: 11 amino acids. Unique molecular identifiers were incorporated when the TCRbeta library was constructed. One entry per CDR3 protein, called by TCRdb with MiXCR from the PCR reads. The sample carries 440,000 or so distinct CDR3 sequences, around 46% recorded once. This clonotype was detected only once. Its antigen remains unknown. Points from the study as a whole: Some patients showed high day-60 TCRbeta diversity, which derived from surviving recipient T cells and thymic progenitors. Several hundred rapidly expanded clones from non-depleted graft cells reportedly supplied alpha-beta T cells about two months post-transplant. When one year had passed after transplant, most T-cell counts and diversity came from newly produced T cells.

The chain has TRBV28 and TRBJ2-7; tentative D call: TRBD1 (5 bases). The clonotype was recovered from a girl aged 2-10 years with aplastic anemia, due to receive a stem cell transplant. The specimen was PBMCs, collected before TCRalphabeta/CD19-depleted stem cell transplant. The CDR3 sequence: CAWGSSYEQYF. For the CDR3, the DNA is TGTGCCTGGGGCTCTTCCTACGAGCAGTACTTC.